This entry concerns a single T cell receptor beta chain. Germline V gene lookup returns CDR1 MGHRA and CDR2 YSYEKL. The CDR3 sequence is 13 residues long. V shed 9 bases and J shed 4 bases, with 14 bases lying between them. Clones were read by immunoSEQ multiplex PCR, and TCRdb kept only the in-frame ones, dropping some. Among 150,000 or so clones listed, under 95% were seen once. The data were taken from a study of control samples from healthy donors and cancer patients. This clonotype originated in a man younger than 30 in good health. Sequenced material: blood. The genes are TRBV4-1 and TRBJ2-3; TRBD2 might be the D (7 bases). The CDR3: CASSGGRPDTQYF. The CDR3 DNA reads as TGCGCCAGTTCCGGGGGGCGGCCAGATACGCAGTATTTT.